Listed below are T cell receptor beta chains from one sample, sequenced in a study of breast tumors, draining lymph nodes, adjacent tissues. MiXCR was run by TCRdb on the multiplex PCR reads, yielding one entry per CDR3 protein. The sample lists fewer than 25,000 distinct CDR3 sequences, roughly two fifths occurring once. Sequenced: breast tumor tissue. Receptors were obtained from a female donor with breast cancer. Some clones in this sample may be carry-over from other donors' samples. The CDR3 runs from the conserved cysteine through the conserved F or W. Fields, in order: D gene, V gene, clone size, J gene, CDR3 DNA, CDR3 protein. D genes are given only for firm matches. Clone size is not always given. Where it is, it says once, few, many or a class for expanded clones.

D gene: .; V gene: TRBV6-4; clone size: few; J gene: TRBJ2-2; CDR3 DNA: TGTGCCAGCAGTCCCGGGACACAAGACACCGGGGAGCTGTTTTTT; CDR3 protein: CASSPGTQDTGELFF
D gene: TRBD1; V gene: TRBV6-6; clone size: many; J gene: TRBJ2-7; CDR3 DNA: TGTGCCAGCAGTCCTTCGGGACAGGGGGACCACGAGCAGTACTTC; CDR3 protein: CASSPSGQGDHEQYF
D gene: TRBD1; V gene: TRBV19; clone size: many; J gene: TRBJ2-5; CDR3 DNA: TGTGCCAGTAGTACAGACAGGGGTGGAGAGACCCAGTACTTC; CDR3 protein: CASSTDRGGETQYF
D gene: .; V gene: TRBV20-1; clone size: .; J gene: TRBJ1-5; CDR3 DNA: TGCAGTGCTAGAGATTGGGATCTTAATCAGCCCCAGCATTTT; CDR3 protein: CSARDWDLNQPQHF
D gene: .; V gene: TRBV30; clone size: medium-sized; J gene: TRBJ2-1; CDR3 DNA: TGTGCCTGGACGGCGGAGTACAATGAGCAGTTCTTC; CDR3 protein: CAWTAEYNEQFF
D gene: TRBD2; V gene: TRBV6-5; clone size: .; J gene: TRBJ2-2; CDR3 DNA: TGTGCCAGCAGGATCCTAGCGGGAGGGCCCCGGGAGCTGTTTTTT; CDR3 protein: CASRILAGGPRELFF
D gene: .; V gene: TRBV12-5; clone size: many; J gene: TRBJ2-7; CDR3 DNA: TGTACTAGTGGAACCGGATCCCGTTTTGAGGAGCAGTACTTC; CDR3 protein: CTSGTGSRFEEQYF
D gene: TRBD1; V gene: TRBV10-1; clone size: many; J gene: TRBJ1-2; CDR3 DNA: TGCGCCAGCAGGGGCCGGGACAGGGGGCGTAGGGATGGCTACACCTTC; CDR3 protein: CASRGRDRGRRDGYTF
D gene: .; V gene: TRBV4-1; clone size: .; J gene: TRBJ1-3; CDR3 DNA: TGCGCCAGCAGCCCCCTAGGGCAAAACACCATATATTTT; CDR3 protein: CASSPLGQNTIYF
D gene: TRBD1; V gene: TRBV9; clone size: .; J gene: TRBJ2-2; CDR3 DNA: TGTGCCAGCAGCGTAGCGGTAGGGGGCGGCGGGGAGCTGTTTTTT; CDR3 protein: CASSVAVGGGGELFF
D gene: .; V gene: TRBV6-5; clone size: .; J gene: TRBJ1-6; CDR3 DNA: TGTGCCAGCAGTTACCGGGGGGAATATAATTCACCCCTCCGCTTT; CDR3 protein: CASSYRGEYNSPLRF
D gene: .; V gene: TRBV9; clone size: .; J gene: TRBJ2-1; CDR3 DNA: TGTGCCAGCAGCCCAGCCCCCCACCCACAGGAGGGGCAGTTCTTC; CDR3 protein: CASSPAPHPQEGQFF
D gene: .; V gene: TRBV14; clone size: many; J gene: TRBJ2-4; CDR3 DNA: TGTGCCAGCAGCCAAGCCAACGGACTAGCCAAAAACATTCAGTACTTC; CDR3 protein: CASSQANGLAKNIQYF
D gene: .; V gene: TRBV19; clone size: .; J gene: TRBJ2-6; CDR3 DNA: TGTGCCAGTAGTAGACAGAGCTTAAACTCTGGGGCCAACGTCCTGACTTTC; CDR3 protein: CASSRQSLNSGANVLTF
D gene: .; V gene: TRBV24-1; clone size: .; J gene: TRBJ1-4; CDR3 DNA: TGTGCCACCAGTGACCGGGCCGGGGGTGAAAAACTGTTTTTT; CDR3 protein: CATSDRAGGEKLFF
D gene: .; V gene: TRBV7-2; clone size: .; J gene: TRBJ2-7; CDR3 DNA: TGTGCCAGCAGCTTAGGAGCAGCGGACTTCTACGAGCAGTACTTC; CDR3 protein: CASSLGAADFYEQYF
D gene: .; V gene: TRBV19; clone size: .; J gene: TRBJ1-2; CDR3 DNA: TGTGCCAGTAGTATCGACGGTAACTATGGCTACACCTTC; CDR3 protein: CASSIDGNYGYTF
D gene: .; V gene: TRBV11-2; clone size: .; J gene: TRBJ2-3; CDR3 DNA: TGTGCCAGCAGACGGGAGGGACAGAGGAGCATGAGCACAGATACGCAGTATTTT; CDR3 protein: CASRREGQRSMSTDTQYF
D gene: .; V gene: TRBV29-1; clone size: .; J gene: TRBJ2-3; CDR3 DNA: TGCAGCGCCCACGAGGGTGGAGATACGCAGTATTTT; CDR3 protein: CSAHEGGDTQYF
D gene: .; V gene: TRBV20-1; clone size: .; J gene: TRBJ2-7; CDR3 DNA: TGCAGTGCCTCGGATCTTTACGAGCAGTACTTC; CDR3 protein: CSASDLYEQYF
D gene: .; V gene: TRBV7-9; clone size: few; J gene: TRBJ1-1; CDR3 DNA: TGTGCCAGCAGCCATGAGGGGTTCCCTGAAGCTTTCTTT; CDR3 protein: CASSHEGFPEAFF
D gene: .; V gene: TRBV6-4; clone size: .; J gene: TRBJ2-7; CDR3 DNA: TGTGCCTCTGAAACTAGGCGGGTGAGGAACGAGCAGTACTTC; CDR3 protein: CASETRRVRNEQYF
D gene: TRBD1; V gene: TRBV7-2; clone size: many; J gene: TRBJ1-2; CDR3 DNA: TGTGCCAGCAGAAAAGCTGGGACAGGGGGCGGTGGCTACACCTTC; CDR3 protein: CASRKAGTGGGGYTF
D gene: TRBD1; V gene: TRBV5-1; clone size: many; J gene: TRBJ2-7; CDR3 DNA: TGCGCCAGCAGCTTGGGGGGGACAGCCTCCTACGAGCAGTACTTC; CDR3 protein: CASSLGGTASYEQYF
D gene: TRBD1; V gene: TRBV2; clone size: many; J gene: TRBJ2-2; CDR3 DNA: TGTGCCAGCGTCAGCCGGACAGGGGTGGCCGGGGAGCTGTTTTTT; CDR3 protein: CASVSRTGVAGELFF
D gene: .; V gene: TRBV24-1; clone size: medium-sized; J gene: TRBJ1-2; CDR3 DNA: TGTGCCACCAGTGATGCCCGGGACAAAGACCTCTATGGCTACACCTTC; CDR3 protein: CATSDARDKDLYGYTF
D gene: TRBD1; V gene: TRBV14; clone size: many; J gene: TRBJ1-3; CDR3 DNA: TGTGCCAGCAGCCAATATCAGGGGGGACCCGGCGCTGGAAACACCATATATTTT; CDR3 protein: CASSQYQGGPGAGNTIYF